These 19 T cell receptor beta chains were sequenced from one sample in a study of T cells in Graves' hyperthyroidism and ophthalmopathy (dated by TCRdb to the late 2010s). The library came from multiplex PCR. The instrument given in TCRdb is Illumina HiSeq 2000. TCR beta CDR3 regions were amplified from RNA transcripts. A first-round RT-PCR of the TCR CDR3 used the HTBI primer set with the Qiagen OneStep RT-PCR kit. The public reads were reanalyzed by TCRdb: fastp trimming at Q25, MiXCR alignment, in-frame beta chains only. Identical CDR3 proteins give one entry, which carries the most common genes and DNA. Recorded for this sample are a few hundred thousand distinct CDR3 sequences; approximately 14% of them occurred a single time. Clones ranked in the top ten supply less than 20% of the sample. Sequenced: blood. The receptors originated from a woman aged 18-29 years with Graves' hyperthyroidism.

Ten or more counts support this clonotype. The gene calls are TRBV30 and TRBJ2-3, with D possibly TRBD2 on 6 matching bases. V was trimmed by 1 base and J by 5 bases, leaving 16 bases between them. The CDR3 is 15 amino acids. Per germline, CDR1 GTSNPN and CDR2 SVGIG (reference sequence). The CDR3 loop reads CAWSGLVRSGDTQYF. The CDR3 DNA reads TGTGCCTGGAGTGGACTAGTTAGGTCAGGAGATACGCAGTATTTT.

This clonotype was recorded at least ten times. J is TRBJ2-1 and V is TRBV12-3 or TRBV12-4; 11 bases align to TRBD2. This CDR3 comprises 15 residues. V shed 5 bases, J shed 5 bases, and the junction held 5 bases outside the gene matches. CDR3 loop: CASSIGTSGNNEQFF. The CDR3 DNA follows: TGTGCCAGCAGTATCGGGACTAGCGGTAACAATGAGCAGTTCTTC.

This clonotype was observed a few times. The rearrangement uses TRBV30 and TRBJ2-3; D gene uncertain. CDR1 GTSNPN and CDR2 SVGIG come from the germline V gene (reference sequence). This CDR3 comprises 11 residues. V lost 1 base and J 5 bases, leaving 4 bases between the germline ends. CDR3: CAWSGEDTQYF. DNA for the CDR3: TGTGCCTGGAGTGGGGAAGATACGCAGTATTTT.

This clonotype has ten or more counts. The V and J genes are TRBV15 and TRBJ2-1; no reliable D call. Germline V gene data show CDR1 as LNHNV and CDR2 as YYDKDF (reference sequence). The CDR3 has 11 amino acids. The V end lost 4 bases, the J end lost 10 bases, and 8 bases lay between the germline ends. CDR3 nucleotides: TGTGCCACCAGCAACCGGCACGAGCAGTTCTTC. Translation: CATSNRHEQFF.

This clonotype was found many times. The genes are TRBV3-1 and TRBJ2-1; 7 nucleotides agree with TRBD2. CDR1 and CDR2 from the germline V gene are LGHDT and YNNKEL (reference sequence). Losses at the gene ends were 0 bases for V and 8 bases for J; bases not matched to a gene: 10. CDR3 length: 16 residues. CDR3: CASSQDQRTGRHEQFF. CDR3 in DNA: TGTGCCAGCAGCCAAGATCAGAGGACCGGGAGGCATGAGCAGTTCTTC.

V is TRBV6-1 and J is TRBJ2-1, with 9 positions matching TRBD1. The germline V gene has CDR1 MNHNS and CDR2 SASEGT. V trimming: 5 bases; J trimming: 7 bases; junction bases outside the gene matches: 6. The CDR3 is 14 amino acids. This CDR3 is CASSSQGAGNEQFF. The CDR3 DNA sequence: TGTGCCAGCAGTTCACAGGGGGCAGGGAATGAGCAGTTCTTC.

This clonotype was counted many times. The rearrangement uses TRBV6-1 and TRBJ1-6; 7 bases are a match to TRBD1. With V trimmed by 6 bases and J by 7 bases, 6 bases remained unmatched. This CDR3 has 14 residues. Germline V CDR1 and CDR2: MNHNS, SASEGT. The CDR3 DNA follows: TGTGCCAGCAGAGTGGGGACAGTAAATTCACCCCTCCACTTT. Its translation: CASRVGTVNSPLHF.

CDR3 sequence: CARGQPRSSGSITYEQYV. The CDR3 DNA reads as TGTGCCAGGGGCCAGCCAAGAAGTAGCGGGAGTATAACCTACGAGCAGTACGTC. The chain combines TRBV6-2 or TRBV6-3 with TRBJ2-7, with 9 bases matching TRBD2. Germline assignment: CDR1 MNHEY and CDR2 SVGEGT. This CDR3 comprises 18 residues. Trimming took 9 bases from V and 2 from J; bases not matched to a gene: 20.

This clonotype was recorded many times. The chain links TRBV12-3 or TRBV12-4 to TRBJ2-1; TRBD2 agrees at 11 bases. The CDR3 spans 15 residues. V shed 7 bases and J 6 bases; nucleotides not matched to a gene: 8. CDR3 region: CASNLLAGASNEQFF. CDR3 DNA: TGTGCCAGCAATCTACTAGCGGGAGCTAGCAATGAGCAGTTCTTC.

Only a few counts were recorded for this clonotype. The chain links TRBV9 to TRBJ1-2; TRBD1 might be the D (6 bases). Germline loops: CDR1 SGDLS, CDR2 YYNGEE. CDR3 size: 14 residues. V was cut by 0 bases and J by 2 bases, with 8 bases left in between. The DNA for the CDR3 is TGTGCCAGCAGCGTAGGGCAGGGGAACTATGGCTACACCTTC. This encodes CASSVGQGNYGYTF.

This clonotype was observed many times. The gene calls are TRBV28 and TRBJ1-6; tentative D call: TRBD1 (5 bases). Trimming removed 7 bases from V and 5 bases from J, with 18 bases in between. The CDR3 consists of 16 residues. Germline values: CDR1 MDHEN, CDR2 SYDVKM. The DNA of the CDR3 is TGTGCCAGCACCGAACGGGGCGGACGGAATAATTCACCCCTCCACTTT. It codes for CASTERGGRNNSPLHF.

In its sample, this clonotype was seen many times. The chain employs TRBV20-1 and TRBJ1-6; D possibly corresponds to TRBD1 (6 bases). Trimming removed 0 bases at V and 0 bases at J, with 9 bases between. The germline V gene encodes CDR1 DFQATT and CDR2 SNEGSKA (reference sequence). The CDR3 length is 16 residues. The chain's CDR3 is CSARDLQGSYNSPLHF. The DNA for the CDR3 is TGCAGTGCTAGAGACCTACAGGGCTCCTATAATTCACCCCTCCACTTT.

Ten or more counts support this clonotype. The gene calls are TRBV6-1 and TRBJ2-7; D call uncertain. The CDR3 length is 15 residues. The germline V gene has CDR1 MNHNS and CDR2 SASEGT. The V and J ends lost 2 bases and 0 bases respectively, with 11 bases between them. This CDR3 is CASSERLVGSYEQYF. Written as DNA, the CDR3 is TGTGCCAGCAGTGAACGGTTAGTAGGCTCCTACGAGCAGTACTTC.

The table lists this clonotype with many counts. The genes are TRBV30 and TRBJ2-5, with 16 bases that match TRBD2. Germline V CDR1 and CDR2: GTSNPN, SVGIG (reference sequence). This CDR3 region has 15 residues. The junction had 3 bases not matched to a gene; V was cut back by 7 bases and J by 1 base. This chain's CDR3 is CALGLAGGVQETQYF. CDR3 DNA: TGTGCCTTGGGACTAGCGGGAGGGGTCCAAGAGACCCAGTACTTC. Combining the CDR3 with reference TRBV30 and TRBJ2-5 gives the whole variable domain SQTIHQWPATLVQPVGSPLSLECTVEGTSNPNLYWYRQAAGRGLQLLFYSVGIGQISSEVPQNLSASRPQDRQFILSSKKLLLSDSGFYLCALGLAGGVQETQYFGPGTRLLVL.

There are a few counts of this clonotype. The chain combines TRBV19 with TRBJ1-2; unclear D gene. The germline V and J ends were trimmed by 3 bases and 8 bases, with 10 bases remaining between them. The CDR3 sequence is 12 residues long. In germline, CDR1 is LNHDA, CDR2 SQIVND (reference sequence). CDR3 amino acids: CASSIIPSGYTF. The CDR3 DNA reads TGTGCCAGTAGTATCATTCCCTCGGGCTACACCTTC. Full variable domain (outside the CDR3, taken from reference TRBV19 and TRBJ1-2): DGGITQSPKYLFRKEGQNVTLSCEQNLNHDAMYWYRQDPGQGLRLIYYSQIVNDFQKGDIAEGYSVSREKKESFPLTVTSAQKNPTAFYLCASSIIPSGYTFGSGTRLTVV.

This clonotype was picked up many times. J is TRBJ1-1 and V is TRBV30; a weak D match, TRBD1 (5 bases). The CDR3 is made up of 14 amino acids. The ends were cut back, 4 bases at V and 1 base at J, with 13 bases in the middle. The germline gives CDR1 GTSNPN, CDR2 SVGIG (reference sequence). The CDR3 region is CAWTRDGRNTEAFF. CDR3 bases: TGTGCCTGGACCCGGGACGGGCGGAACACTGAAGCTTTCTTT.

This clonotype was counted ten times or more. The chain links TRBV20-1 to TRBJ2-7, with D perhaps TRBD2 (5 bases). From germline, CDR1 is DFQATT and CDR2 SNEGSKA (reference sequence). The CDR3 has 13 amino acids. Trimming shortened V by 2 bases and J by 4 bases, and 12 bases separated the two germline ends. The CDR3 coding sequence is TGCAGTGCTAGAACACGGGATCCGTACGAGCAGTACGTC. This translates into CSARTRDPYEQYV.

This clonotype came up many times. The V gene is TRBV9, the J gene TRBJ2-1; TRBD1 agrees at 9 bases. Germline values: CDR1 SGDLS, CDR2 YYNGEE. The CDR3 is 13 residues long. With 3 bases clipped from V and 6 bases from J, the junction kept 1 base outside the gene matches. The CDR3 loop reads CASSGTGANEQFF. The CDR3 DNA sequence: TGTGCCAGCAGCGGGACAGGGGCCAATGAGCAGTTCTTC.

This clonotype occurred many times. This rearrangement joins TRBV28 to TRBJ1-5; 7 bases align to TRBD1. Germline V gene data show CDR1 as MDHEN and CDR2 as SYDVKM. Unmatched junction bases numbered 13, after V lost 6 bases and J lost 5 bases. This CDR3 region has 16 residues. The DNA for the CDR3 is TGTGCCAGCAGCCCAACTGGGACAGATTGGGATCAGCCCCAGCATTTT. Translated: CASSPTGTDWDQPQHF.